These 23 T cell receptor beta chains came from one sample sequenced in a study of blood T cell repertoires in COVID-19. Produced via immunoSEQ multiplex PCR; TCRdb's table is partial and in-frame only. The data hold 160,000 or so clones, with roughly 90% observed a single time. The sample taken for sequencing was PBMCs or T cells enriched from blood (not recorded which). The receptors derive from a woman in her forties or fifties who had recovered from COVID-19.

This chain joins TRBV12-3 or TRBV12-4 and TRBJ1-5; tentatively, D is TRBD1 (5 bases). V lost 3 bases to trimming and J lost 7 bases, with 7 bases between them. The CDR3 runs 12 residues. The CDR3 DNA reads as TGTGCCAGCAGTTTGAAGGGGCAGCCCCAGCATTTT. Encoded protein: CASSLKGQPQHF.

The chain is built from TRBV6-5 and TRBJ2-7, with a weak D call TRBD2 (6 bases). The V gene lost 2 bases and the J gene lost 7 bases, with 12 bases spanning the gap. The CDR3 has 13 residues. In germline, CDR1 is MNHEY, CDR2 SVGAGI. Here the CDR3 reads CASSYTTGGEQYF. The CDR3 nucleotides read TGTGCCAGCAGTTACACGACCGGAGGGGAGCAGTACTTC.

This chain links TRBV2 with TRBJ1-1, with D hard to call. This CDR3 contains 13 residues. Germline V lookup: CDR1 SNHLY, CDR2 FYNNEI. V was shortened by 7 bases and J by 2 bases, with 11 bases between the two germline ends. The CDR3 DNA reads TGTGCCAGCAAGGCCGGGGTAAACACTGAAGCTTTCTTT. This codes for CASKAGVNTEAFF.

The chain employs TRBV15 and TRBJ1-1; 8 positions match TRBD1. The junction had 5 bases not matched to a gene; V was cut back by 1 base and J by 1 base. Germline values: CDR1 LNHNV, CDR2 YYDKDF (reference sequence). The CDR3 covers 16 residues. For the CDR3, the DNA is TGTGCCACCAGCAGAGGTGGACAGGGAGGGAACACTGAAGCTTTCTTT. Protein sequence: CATSRGGQGGNTEAFF. The full variable domain, rest sourced from reference TRBV15 and TRBJ1-1, is DAMVIQNPRYQVTQFGKPVTLSCSQTLNHNVMYWYQQKSSQAPKLLFHYYDKDFNNEADTPDNFQSRRPNTSFCFLDIRSPGLGDTAMYLCATSRGGQGGNTEAFFGQGTRLTVV.

The V call is TRBV5-8, the J call TRBJ2-1; 10 bases are shared with TRBD1. This CDR3 is built from 18 residues. V shed 4 bases, J shed 6 bases, and the junction held 16 bases outside the gene matches. Germline CDR1 SGHTS, CDR2 YDEGEE. The CDR3 loop is CASSLARDRGPPFNEQFF. The DNA for the CDR3 is TGTGCCAGCAGCCTGGCACGGGACAGGGGACCCCCTTTCAATGAGCAGTTCTTC. Full variable domain (outside the CDR3, taken from reference TRBV5-8 and TRBJ2-1): EAGVTQSPTHLIKTRGQQATLRCSPISGHTSVYWYQQALGLGLQFLLWYDEGEERNRGNFPPRFSGRQFPNYSSELNVNALELEDSALYLCASSLARDRGPPFNEQFFGPGTRLTVL.

This chain joins TRBV2 and TRBJ2-7; TRBD1 matches 10 bases. The length of the CDR3 is 15 residues. Trimming removed 2 bases from V and 2 bases from J; junction bases left unmatched: 3. The germline gives CDR1 SNHLY, CDR2 FYNNEI. DNA of the CDR3: TGTGCCAGCAGTGAATTGGGGACAGGGGCCTACGAGCAGTACTTC. Its protein product is CASSELGTGAYEQYF. The full variable domain, completed using reference TRBV2 and TRBJ2-7, is EPEVTQTPSHQVTQMGQEVILRCVPISNHLYFYWYRQILGQKVEFLVSFYNNEISEKSEIFDDQFSVERPDGSNFTLKIRSTKLEDSAMYFCASSELGTGAYEQYFGPGTRLTVT.

The rearrangement uses TRBV5-4 and TRBJ1-4; 7 positions agree with TRBD1. The V gene end was trimmed by 4 bases and the J gene end by 7 bases; junction bases not matched to a gene: 4. Germline CDR1 SGHNT, CDR2 YYREEE (reference sequence). The CDR3 covers 13 residues. The CDR3, as DNA: TGTGCCAGCAGCCCTCACAGGGGTGAAAAACTGTTTTTT. Its protein is CASSPHRGEKLFF.

The chain couples TRBV7-9 to TRBJ1-6, with unresolved D. This CDR3 is built from 14 residues. Trimming removed 2 bases from V and 7 bases from J, with 9 bases in between. CDR1 and CDR2 from the germline V gene are SEHNR and FQNEAQ (reference sequence). The CDR3 sequence is CASSLSGRNSPLHF. CDR3 in DNA: TGTGCCAGCAGCTTATCCGGGAGGAATTCACCCCTCCACTTT.

The chain employs TRBV2 and TRBJ2-7; 11 positions agree with TRBD2. This CDR3 comprises 15 residues. The V gene end was trimmed by 4 bases and the J gene end by 0 bases; junction bases not matched to a gene: 2. Per the germline V gene, CDR1 is SNHLY and CDR2 is FYNNEI. DNA of the CDR3: TGTGCCAGCAGTGGGACTAGCGGGTTCTCCTACGAGCAGTACTTC. Its translation is CASSGTSGFSYEQYF.

This clone was found a few times. The chain combines TRBV27 with TRBJ1-1, with 8 bases matching TRBD1. Germline assignment: CDR1 MNHEY and CDR2 SMNVEV (reference sequence). This CDR3 has 13 residues. The V gene end was trimmed by 6 bases and the J gene end by 9 bases; junction bases not matched to a gene: 9. This CDR3 reads CASRPRGQAKAFF. CDR3 sequence (DNA): TGTGCCAGCAGGCCTAGGGGACAGGCTAAAGCTTTCTTT.

The chain employs TRBV6-5 and TRBJ1-6; D perhaps matches TRBD1 (5 bases). Germline CDR1 MNHEY, CDR2 SVGAGI. With 6 bases removed from V and 5 bases from J, the gap between germline ends came to 8 bases. CDR3 length equals 13 residues. CDR3 bases: TGTGCCAGCAGGGCAGGGAATAATTCACCCCTCCACTTT. As protein: CASRAGNNSPLHF.

CDR3 in amino acids: CASSPGGLGNYGYTF. As DNA, the CDR3 is TGCGCCAGCAGCCCGGGGGGATTGGGTAACTATGGCTACACCTTC. The rearrangement uses TRBV5-1 and TRBJ1-2, with D possibly being TRBD1 (5 bases). The CDR3 runs 15 residues. Germline V gene data show CDR1 as SGHRS and CDR2 as YFSETQ. The V end was cut by 4 bases, the J end by 1 base, with 14 bases between.

V is TRBV11-2 and J is TRBJ2-5, with a possible D match to TRBD1 (6 bases). Per the germline V gene, CDR1 is SGHAT and CDR2 is FQNNGV. V was clipped by 5 bases and J by 4 bases, with 11 bases between them. This CDR3 has 13 amino acids. The CDR3 here is CASSPGQRETQYF. DNA for the CDR3: TGTGCCAGCAGCCCGGGACAAAGAGAGACCCAGTACTTC.

The chain uses TRBV23-1 and TRBJ1-1; 9 nucleotides match TRBD1. TRBV23-1 is filed as an ORF, its function uncertain. Losses at the gene ends were 6 bases for V and 3 bases for J; bases not matched to a gene: 11. The CDR3 is made up of 16 amino acids. CDR3 in amino acids: CASRRGTGPRDTEAFF. CDR3 in DNA: TGCGCCAGCAGGCGGGGGACAGGGCCCAGGGACACTGAAGCTTTCTTT.

The gene calls are TRBV5-1 and TRBJ2-5, with D tentatively TRBD1 (6 bases). The V gene lost 2 bases and the J gene lost 2 bases, with 10 bases spanning the gap. This CDR3 region has 14 residues. CDR1 is SGHRS and CDR2 is YFSETQ in the germline V gene. This CDR3 is CASSLQGTQETQYF. In DNA form, the CDR3 reads TGCGCCAGCAGCTTACAGGGCACTCAAGAGACCCAGTACTTC.

The gene calls are TRBV2 and TRBJ2-2, with D possibly being TRBD2 (5 bases). CDR1 is SNHLY and CDR2 is FYNNEI in the germline V gene. CDR3 length equals 13 residues. V was trimmed by 0 bases and J by 6 bases, leaving 5 bases between them. CDR3: CASSEARAGELFF. CDR3 coding DNA: TGTGCCAGCAGTGAAGCGCGGGCCGGGGAGCTGTTTTTT.

The gene calls are TRBV25-1 and TRBJ2-1; possible D gene TRBD2, 5 bases. Germline V CDR1 and CDR2: MGHDK, SYGVNS. V lost 4 bases to trimming and J lost 8 bases, with 21 bases between them. The CDR3 has 16 amino acids. CDR3 amino acids: CASSGTVTTRVDEQFF. The CDR3 nucleotides read TGTGCCAGCAGTGGAACAGTGACTACTAGAGTCGATGAGCAGTTCTTC. The full variable domain, with the rest looked up from reference TRBV25-1 and TRBJ2-1, is EADIYQTPRYLVIGTGKKITLECSQTMGHDKMYWYQQDPGMELHLIHYSYGVNSTEKGDLSSESTVSRIRTEHFPLTLESARPSHTSQYLCASSGTVTTRVDEQFFGPGTRLTVL.

The chain joins TRBV10-3 to TRBJ2-7; a weak D match, TRBD1 (5 bases). This CDR3 region has 13 residues. Trimming shortened V by 4 bases and J by 6 bases, and 13 bases separated the two germline ends. Germline CDR1 ENHRY, CDR2 SYGVKD. As DNA, the CDR3 is TGTGCCATCAGTGGGACAAACCCTTTCGAGCAGTACTTC. Translation: CAISGTNPFEQYF.

The genes are TRBV15 and TRBJ1-1, with TRBD1 as a possible D gene (6 bases). Per the germline V gene, CDR1 is LNHNV and CDR2 is YYDKDF (reference sequence). This CDR3 is built from 17 residues. The V end lost 0 bases, the J end lost 0 bases, and 14 bases lay between the germline ends. CDR3 nucleotides: TGTGCCACCAGCAGAGAGCGGGGGGCAGGGATGAACACTGAAGCTTTCTTT. It encodes CATSRERGAGMNTEAFF.

The rearrangement joins TRBV11-2 to TRBJ1-6; D is undetermined. CDR1 is SGHAT, CDR2 FQNNGV, per germline. Trimming removed 0 bases at V and 8 bases at J, with 11 bases between. The CDR3 has 15 amino acids. The CDR3 sequence is CASSLERGYYSPLHF. In DNA form, the CDR3 reads TGTGCCAGCAGCTTAGAGCGGGGATACTATTCACCCCTCCACTTT.

The genes are TRBV5-1 and TRBJ2-1; D is possibly TRBD1 (6 bases). The CDR3 runs 14 residues. V lost 2 bases to trimming and J lost 4 bases, with 10 bases between them. Germline lookup yields CDR1 SGHRS and CDR2 YFSETQ. CDR3 amino acids: CASSLGQLYNEQFF. As DNA, the CDR3 is TGCGCCAGCAGCTTAGGACAGCTATACAATGAGCAGTTCTTC.

The chain couples TRBV6-2 or TRBV6-3 to TRBJ2-4, with 9 nucleotides matching TRBD1. CDR1 and CDR2 (germline): MNHEY, SVGEGT. CDR3 length: 15 residues. Trimming cost V 5 bases and J 11 bases; bases outside gene matches: 13. The CDR3 protein is CASSPSGTGTVVQYF. The CDR3 DNA is TGTGCCAGCAGTCCATCCGGGACAGGGACGGTAGTTCAGTACTTC.

The chain has TRBV7-9 and TRBJ1-2; 8 bases are a match to TRBD1. There are 18 residues in the CDR3. J was trimmed by 3 bases and V by 5 bases; bases with no gene match: 17. In germline, CDR1 is SEHNR, CDR2 FQNEAQ (reference sequence). The CDR3 coding sequence is TGTGCCAGCAGCCCGACAGAGACCGGGGACAGGACTTACTATGGCTACACCTTC. Translated, it gives CASSPTETGDRTYYGYTF.